The rows below give T cell receptor beta chains drawn from one sample of a study of blood T cell repertoires in COVID-19. Using immunoSEQ multiplex PCR, the repertoire was profiled, and TCRdb retains in-frame clones only, with some absent. The table lists fewer than 350,000 clones, roughly 88% of them singletons. Sequencing was performed on PBMCs or T cells enriched from blood (not recorded which). Receptor source: a young woman who had recovered from COVID-19. CDR3s include the opening cysteine and the closing phenylalanine or tryptophan. The D gene is left open where the match is weak. Clone size appears in some rows only: once, few, many, or a class for an expanded clone.

TRBV28,.,.,TRBJ2-5,CASSLRSKLGPLGETQYF,TGTGCCAGCAGCTTGAGGTCGAAACTAGGCCCCTTGGGGGAGACCCAGTACTTC
TRBV27,.,.,TRBJ1-2,CASSRTELYGYTF,TGTGCCAGCAGTCGGACAGAACTCTATGGCTACACCTTC
TRBV9,TRBD2,.,TRBJ2-1,CASSYSRASGGQNEQFF,TGTGCCAGCAGTTACAGCAGGGCGTCGGGGGGGCAAAATGAGCAGTTCTTC
TRBV2,.,few,TRBJ1-2,CASSGGDNHGYTF,TGTGCCAGCTCTGGAGGGGATAACCATGGCTACACCTTC
TRBV24-1,TRBD2,.,TRBJ2-1,CATSASPGLAGRSSYNEQFF,TGTGCCACCAGCGCATCACCGGGACTAGCGGGGAGGAGCTCCTACAATGAGCAGTTCTTC
TRBV28,.,.,TRBJ2-2,CASSLGLNTGELFF,TGTGCCAGCTCCCTGGGACTGAACACCGGGGAGCTGTTTTTT
TRBV27,.,few,TRBJ1-2,CASRAGGGGYTF,TGTGCCAGCAGGGCCGGGGGGGGAGGCTACACCTTC
TRBV2,.,few,TRBJ1-1,CASSDAGGLTEAFF,TGTGCCAGCAGTGATGCCGGGGGGCTCACTGAAGCTTTCTTT
TRBV7-2,TRBD1,.,TRBJ2-7,CASSLDGTVYEQYF,TGTGCCAGCAGCTTAGATGGGACAGTATACGAGCAGTACTTC
TRBV5-1,.,.,TRBJ1-3,CASSLVGPGNTIYF,TGCGCCAGCAGCTTGGTGGGCCCTGGAAACACCATATATTTT
TRBV29-1,.,.,TRBJ1-1,CSVPAPGGATEAFF,TGCAGCGTCCCTGCCCCGGGCGGGGCCACTGAAGCTTTCTTT
TRBV20-1,TRBD2,.,TRBJ2-7,CSASGGIEQYF,TGCAGTGCCTCCGGGGGGATCGAGCAGTACTTC
TRBV6-4,TRBD2,.,TRBJ2-3,CASSEAGADTQYF,TGTGCCAGCAGTGAGGCGGGAGCAGATACGCAGTATTTT
TRBV11-2,.,.,TRBJ2-7,CASSLGRSSTYF,TGTGCCAGCAGCTTAGGGCGTTCTAGTACGTACTTC
TRBV28,.,.,TRBJ1-1,CASSWPGGSNTEAFF,TGTGCCAGCAGCTGGCCGGGGGGCTCGAACACTGAAGCTTTCTTT
TRBV5-6,.,.,TRBJ2-1,CASSLVGPNEQFF,TGTGCCAGCAGCTTGGTTGGGCCCAATGAGCAGTTCTTC
TRBV11-2,TRBD1,.,TRBJ1-1,CASSLRTALRGATEAFF,TGTGCCAGCAGCTTACGTACAGCTCTCAGGGGGGCCACTGAAGCTTTCTTT
TRBV3-1/TRBV3-2,.,.,TRBJ2-1,CASSPLGRYYNEQFF,TGTGCCAGCAGCCCCTTGGGGAGGTACTACAATGAGCAGTTCTTC
TRBV28,TRBD1,.,TRBJ1-4,CASRSGTGNSNEKLFF,TGTGCCAGCAGGTCCGGGACAGGAAATTCTAATGAAAAACTGTTTTTT
TRBV5-1,TRBD1,.,TRBJ2-3,CANSEQGAESGVTQYF,TGCGCCAACAGCGAACAGGGGGCGGAGAGTGGTGTTACGCAGTATTTT
TRBV18,.,.,TRBJ2-3,CASSPSVSTDTQYF,TGTGCCAGCTCACCAAGCGTCAGCACAGATACGCAGTATTTT
TRBV5-1,TRBD2,.,TRBJ2-5,CASSLMTSGSGETQYF,TGCGCCAGCAGCTTGATGACTAGCGGGAGTGGAGAGACCCAGTACTTC
TRBV18,TRBD2,.,TRBJ2-5,CASSQVGPSGGLETQYF,TGTGCCAGCTCACAGGTTGGGCCTAGCGGGGGTTTGGAGACCCAGTACTTC
TRBV11-2,TRBD2,few,TRBJ2-5,CASSTRGGSQETQYF,TGTGCCAGCAGTACGCGGGGGGGAAGCCAAGAGACCCAGTACTTC
TRBV11-2,.,.,TRBJ2-7,CASSFYGQTPHYEQYF,TGTGCCAGCAGCTTCTACGGACAGACACCCCACTACGAGCAGTACTTC
TRBV23-1,.,.,TRBJ1-1,CASSQSATTNTEAFF,TGCGCCAGCAGTCAATCGGCCACCACGAACACTGAAGCTTTCTTT
TRBV10-2,.,.,TRBJ1-5,CASSDYGTNQPQHF,TGCGCCAGCAGTGATTACGGTACTAATCAGCCCCAGCATTTT
TRBV5-1,TRBD2,few,TRBJ2-7,CASSRGGVQTGEQYF,TGCGCCAGCAGCCGGGGAGGGGTTCAAACGGGGGAGCAGTACTTC
TRBV5-4,TRBD1,.,TRBJ2-3,CASSLPGGLMDTQYF,TGTGCCAGCAGCTTGCCAGGGGGCTTGATGGATACGCAGTATTTT
TRBV5-1,TRBD1,.,TRBJ2-1,CASSLKGQTSNEQFF,TGCGCCAGCAGCTTGAAGGGACAGACCTCCAATGAGCAGTTCTTC
TRBV14,.,once,TRBJ1-3,CASSPNRQSGNTIYF,TGTGCCAGCAGCCCGAACAGACAGTCGGGAAACACCATATATTTT
TRBV6-6,.,.,TRBJ2-5,CASSPGVPTEAQYF,TGTGCCAGCAGCCCCGGGGTTCCGACCGAGGCCCAGTACTTC
TRBV19,TRBD1,.,TRBJ2-7,CASSLRTGGPYEQYF,TGTGCCAGTAGTTTACGGACAGGGGGTCCCTACGAGCAGTACTTC
TRBV28,.,.,TRBJ2-2,CASSFEVRGTGELFF,TGTGCCAGCAGTTTTGAAGTTAGGGGGACCGGGGAGCTGTTTTTT
TRBV2,TRBD1,.,TRBJ1-5,CASSEGTGQGSNQPQHF,TGTGCCAGCAGCGAAGGGACCGGACAGGGAAGCAATCAGCCCCAGCATTTT
TRBV7-9,TRBD1,.,TRBJ1-6,CASDDRGNSPLHF,TGTGCCAGCGACGACAGGGGTAATTCACCCCTCCACTTT
TRBV5-4,.,once,TRBJ1-1,CASSLLKQEYGGGTEAFF,TGTGCCAGCAGCTTGTTAAAGCAAGAATACGGGGGGGGTACTGAAGCTTTCTTT
TRBV19,TRBD1,.,TRBJ1-2,CASSITDRGGYTF,TGTGCCAGTAGTATAACGGACAGGGGTGGCTACACCTTC
TRBV27,TRBD1,.,TRBJ1-1,CASSLTPNRGLTEAFF,TGTGCCAGCAGTTTGACTCCTAATAGGGGGCTCACTGAAGCTTTCTTT
TRBV6-2/TRBV6-3,.,.,TRBJ2-2,CASSYLRTGRDYTGELFF,TGTGCCAGCAGTTACTTACGGACAGGGAGGGATTACACCGGGGAGCTGTTTTTT
TRBV7-2,TRBD2,.,TRBJ2-3,CASSLLAGGGADTQYF,TGTGCCAGCAGCTTATTGGCGGGGGGGGGCGCAGATACGCAGTATTTT
TRBV24-1,.,once,TRBJ2-3,CATSDLSLAGPSHTQYF,TGTGCCACCAGTGATTTGTCGTTGGCAGGCCCTTCCCATACGCAGTATTTT
TRBV25-1,TRBD2,.,TRBJ2-1,CASSEPLAGGYNEQFF,TGTGCCAGCAGTGAGCCACTAGCGGGGGGCTACAATGAGCAGTTCTTC
TRBV28,.,.,TRBJ1-1,CASSLGHMNTEAFF,TGTGCCAGCAGCTTGGGGCATATGAACACTGAAGCTTTCTTT
TRBV7-3,.,.,TRBJ1-1,CASSLRSGHTEAFF,TGTGCCAGCAGCTTACGGTCAGGGCACACTGAAGCTTTCTTT
TRBV9,.,.,TRBJ2-4,CASRSGEDIQYF,TGTGCCAGCAGATCCGGCGAGGACATTCAGTACTTC
TRBV28,.,.,TRBJ1-6,CASMAGANSPLHF,TGTGCCAGCATGGCGGGGGCGAATTCACCCCTCCACTTT